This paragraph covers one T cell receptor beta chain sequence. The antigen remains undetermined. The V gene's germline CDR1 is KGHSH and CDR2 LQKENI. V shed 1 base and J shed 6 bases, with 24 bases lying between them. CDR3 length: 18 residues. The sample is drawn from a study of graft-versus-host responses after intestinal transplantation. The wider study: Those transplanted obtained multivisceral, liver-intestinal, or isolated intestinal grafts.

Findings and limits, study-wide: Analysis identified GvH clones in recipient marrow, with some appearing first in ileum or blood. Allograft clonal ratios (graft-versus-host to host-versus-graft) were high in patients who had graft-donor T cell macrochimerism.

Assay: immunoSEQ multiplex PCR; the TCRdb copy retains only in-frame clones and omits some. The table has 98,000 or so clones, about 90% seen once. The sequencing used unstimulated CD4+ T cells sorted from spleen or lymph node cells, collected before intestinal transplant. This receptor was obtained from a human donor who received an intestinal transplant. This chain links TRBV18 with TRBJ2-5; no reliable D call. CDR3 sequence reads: CASSPLFGRSPLWQTQYF. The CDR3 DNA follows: TGTGCCAGCTCACCACTTTTCGGGCGATCGCCTCTATGGCAGACCCAGTACTTC. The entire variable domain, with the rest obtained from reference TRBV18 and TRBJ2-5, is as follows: NAGVMQNPRHLVRRRGQEARLRCSPMKGHSHVYWYRQLPEEGLKFMVYLQKENIIDESGMPKERFSAEFPKEGPSILRIQQVVRGDSAAYFCASSPLFGRSPLWQTQYFGPGTRLLVL.